Shown below are 9 T cell receptor beta chains from a single sample sequenced in a study of identical twins. TCRdb independently ran MiXCR on the 5' RACE reads; one entry per CDR3 protein. The sample lists 690,000 or so distinct CDR3 sequences, 8.5% to 9.5% seen once, with 0.8% to 1% in the top ten. The data were also submitted as part of a second study, on yellow fever vaccine responses in identical twins.

The sample taken for sequencing was PBMCs. These receptors were taken from a woman aged 18-29 years in good health.

This clonotype came up a few times. This chain connects TRBV24-1 to TRBJ1-4, with 9 bases that match TRBD1. The germline V gene encodes CDR1 KGHDR and CDR2 SFDVKD. The CDR3 contains 16 residues. The ends lost 3 bases at V and 7 bases at J; junction bases unmatched: 8. DNA for the CDR3: TGTGCCACCAGTGATCCATCGACAGGGGGATCTGAAAAACTGTTTTTT. Amino acids: CATSDPSTGGSEKLFF.

This clonotype was counted at least ten times. The junction and the germline gene differ at one end; a read error may be behind it. The chain is built from TRBV27 and TRBJ2-5; no definite D call. This CDR3 has 12 amino acids. Per the germline V gene, CDR1 is MNHEY and CDR2 is SMNVEV (reference sequence). CDR3 loop: CASSDNGRVFRF. Written as DNA, the CDR3 is TGTGCCAGCAGTGACAACGGTCGGGTATTTCGCTTC.

This clonotype was recorded many times. The chain has TRBV25-1 and TRBJ2-2; TRBD1 might be the D (6 bases). This CDR3 is built from 13 residues. Germline CDR1 is MGHDK and CDR2 is SYGVNS. Trimming took off 6 bases at V and 7 bases at J, with 12 bases between the two ends. The CDR3 here is CASRGAGGGELFF. As DNA, the CDR3 is TGTGCCAGCAGGGGGGCTGGGGGCGGGGAGCTGTTTTTT.

This clonotype occurred many times. V and J are TRBV6-1 and TRBJ2-3, with D maybe TRBD2 (5 bases). This CDR3 comprises 13 residues. The V gene's germline CDR1 is MNHNS and CDR2 SASEGT. V lost 3 bases to trimming and J lost 3 bases, with 7 bases between them. CDR3 sequence: CASSERETDTQYF. Here the CDR3 DNA reads TGTGCCAGCAGTGAGAGGGAGACAGATACGCAGTATTTT.

This sequence joins TRBV18 and TRBJ2-3, with TRBD1 matching over 8 bases. The CDR3 runs to 17 residues. In germline, CDR1 is KGHSH, CDR2 LQKENI. The V segment lost 2 bases and the J segment 0 bases; nucleotides outside the gene matches: 7. Here the CDR3 reads CASSPTKGQGSTDTQYF. The CDR3 bases are TGTGCCAGCTCACCAACGAAAGGACAGGGCAGCACAGATACGCAGTATTTT.

In its sample, this clonotype was seen a few times. The chain has TRBV7-2 and TRBJ1-1; D is perhaps TRBD1 (5 bases). The V gene lost 3 bases and the J gene lost 9 bases, with 11 bases spanning the gap. Per the germline V gene, CDR1 is SGHTA and CDR2 is FQGNSA. CDR3 length equals 12 residues. The CDR3 region is CASSFGAGKAFF. Written as DNA, the CDR3 is TGTGCCAGCAGCTTTGGGGCAGGGAAAGCTTTCTTT.

V and J are TRBV2 and TRBJ2-3, with D tentatively TRBD1 or TRBD2 (5 bases each). This CDR3 has 14 amino acids. V lost 10 bases, J lost 4 bases, and 18 bases lay in between. Looked up from germline, CDR1 is SNHLY and CDR2 is FYNNEI. CDR3 DNA: TGTGCCACCCCCGGGACCGCCACCCCAGATACGCAGTATTTT. It translates to CATPGTATPDTQYF.

This clonotype has a handful of counts. The chain links TRBV7-2 to TRBJ2-7; 8 positions agree with TRBD1. The germline V gene has CDR1 SGHTA and CDR2 FQGNSA. This CDR3 region has 15 residues. The V gene end was trimmed by 1 base and the J gene end by 7 bases; junction bases not matched to a gene: 9. CDR3 protein: CASSLEGQGAREQYF. The DNA of the CDR3 is TGTGCCAGCAGCTTAGAAGGCCAGGGGGCGAGGGAGCAGTACTTC.

This clonotype occurred a few times. The CDR3 here is CASSVASSGGPYEQYF. The CDR3 coding sequence is TGTGCCAGCAGCGTAGCTTCTAGCGGGGGGCCCTACGAGCAGTACTTC. The chain combines TRBV9 with TRBJ2-7; 11 nucleotides match TRBD2. The J segment lost 2 bases and the V segment lost 0 bases, leaving 4 bases of the junction unmatched. Per the germline V gene, CDR1 is SGDLS and CDR2 is YYNGEE. The CDR3 covers 16 residues. Together with reference TRBV9 and TRBJ2-7, the CDR3 gives the full variable domain: DSGVTQTPKHLITATGQRVTLRCSPRSGDLSVYWYQQSLDQGLQFLIQYYNGEERAKGNILERFSAQQFPDLHSELNLSSLELGDSALYFCASSVASSGGPYEQYFGPGTRLTVT.